Below are 2 T cell receptor beta chains sequenced from a single sample in a study of cytomegalovirus exposure and HLA in healthy donors. Both 60 Vbeta primers and 13 Jbeta primers went into the PCR. TCRdb keeps only in-frame clones here, not all; method: immunoSEQ multiplex PCR. The table has 200,000 to 250,000 clones, around 80% seen once. Source material: PBMCs. These receptors all come from a woman in her thirties or forties in good health and CMV-seronegative.

The genes are TRBV19 and TRBJ1-1, with D possibly being TRBD1 (6 bases). The CDR3 covers 15 residues. Germline CDR1 is LNHDA and CDR2 is SQIVND (reference sequence). Trimming left V 1 base short and J 5 bases short, with 14 bases between. The CDR3 spells CASSIGDNRRTEAFF. The CDR3 DNA reads TGTGCCAGTAGTATAGGGGACAACCGGCGGACTGAAGCTTTCTTT.

This chain uses TRBV5-6 with TRBJ2-7, with D perhaps matching TRBD1 (5 bases). The CDR3 covers 14 residues. Germline CDR1 SGHDT, CDR2 YYEEEE. The V end was cut by 0 bases, the J end by 2 bases, with 9 bases between. The CDR3 reads CASSLDRKAYEQYF. For the CDR3, the DNA is TGTGCCAGCAGCTTGGACAGGAAAGCCTACGAGCAGTACTTC.